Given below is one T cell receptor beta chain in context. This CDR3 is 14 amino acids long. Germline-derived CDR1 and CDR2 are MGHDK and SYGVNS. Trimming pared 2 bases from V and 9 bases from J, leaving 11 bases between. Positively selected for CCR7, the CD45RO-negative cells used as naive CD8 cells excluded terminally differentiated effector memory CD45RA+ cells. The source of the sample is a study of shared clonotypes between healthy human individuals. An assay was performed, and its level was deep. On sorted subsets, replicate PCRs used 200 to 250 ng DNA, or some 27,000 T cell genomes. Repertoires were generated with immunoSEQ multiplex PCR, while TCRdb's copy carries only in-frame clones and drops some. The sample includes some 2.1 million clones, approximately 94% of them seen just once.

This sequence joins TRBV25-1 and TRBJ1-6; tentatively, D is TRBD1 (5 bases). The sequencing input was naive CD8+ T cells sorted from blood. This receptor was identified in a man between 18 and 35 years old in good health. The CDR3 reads CASSEQGNGSPLHF. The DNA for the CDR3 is TGTGCCAGCAGTGAACAGGGAAATGGTTCACCCCTCCACTTT.